This entry describes one T cell receptor beta chain. The repertoire was sequenced with immunoSEQ multiplex PCR; TCRdb's copy has only in-frame clones and lacks some. Of 250,000 to 300,000 clones in the sample, roughly 90% were seen once. This sample was taken from a study of blood T cell repertoires in COVID-19. Per germline, CDR1 SGHRS and CDR2 YFSETQ. The CDR3 sequence is 14 residues long. Trimming cost V 4 bases and J 5 bases, with 13 bases left between them. Input material: peripheral blood. The V call is TRBV5-1, the J call TRBJ1-5, with D possibly TRBD1 on 5 matching bases. The source is a woman in her fifties or sixties who had recovered from COVID-19. The CDR3 DNA sequence: TGCGCCAGCAGCCCGGCGGGAGGGGATCAGCCCCAGCATTTT. Protein sequence: CASSPAGGDQPQHF.